A selection of T cell receptor beta chains follows, all from one sample in a study of blood T cell repertoires in COVID-19. Here immunoSEQ multiplex PCR was the method, and the copy in TCRdb shows in-frame clones only, minus some. The sample lists 290,000 or so clones; approximately 92% were seen once. Material: PBMCs or T cells enriched from blood (not recorded which). The receptors stem from a woman in her twenties or thirties who had recovered from COVID-19. CDR3s include the opening cysteine and the closing phenylalanine or tryptophan. Each record gives: clone size, D gene, V gene, J gene, CDR3 DNA, CDR3 protein. The D gene is left open where the match is weak. Clone size is shown for a subset of rows, as once, few, many or a class of expanded clone.

abundance: NA
d_gene: TRBD2
v_gene: TRBV4-3
j_gene: TRBJ2-6
CDR3nt: TGCGCCAGCAGCCAAGATCGGGGGGGATTTGGGTCTGGGGCCAACGTCCTGACTTTC
CDR3aa: CASSQDRGGFGSGANVLTF

abundance: NA
d_gene: TRBD1
v_gene: TRBV25-1
j_gene: TRBJ1-3
CDR3nt: TGTGCCAGCAGTTCCCGACAGGGCCTCTCTGGAAACACCATATATTTT
CDR3aa: CASSSRQGLSGNTIYF

abundance: NA
d_gene: NA
v_gene: TRBV2
j_gene: TRBJ1-5
CDR3nt: TGTGCCAGCAGTGAAACAGGGTCGCAGCCCCAGCATTTT
CDR3aa: CASSETGSQPQHF

abundance: once
d_gene: NA
v_gene: TRBV29-1
j_gene: TRBJ2-1
CDR3nt: TGCAGCGTTGAAGAAGAACTAGCCTTCACCCCACAGTTCTTC
CDR3aa: CSVEEELAFTPQFF

abundance: NA
d_gene: TRBD2
v_gene: TRBV7-3
j_gene: TRBJ2-1
CDR3nt: TGTGCCAGCAGCTTAATCAGCGGGGATTACAATGAGCAGTTCTTC
CDR3aa: CASSLISGDYNEQFF

abundance: once
d_gene: NA
v_gene: TRBV24-1
j_gene: TRBJ2-7
CDR3nt: TGTGCCACCAGTGAATCGGTCGCCCCGGCCTACGAGCAGTACTTC
CDR3aa: CATSESVAPAYEQYF

abundance: NA
d_gene: NA
v_gene: TRBV10-3
j_gene: TRBJ1-6
CDR3nt: TGTGCCATCCACCTGCCCGGGAATTCACCCCTCCACTTT
CDR3aa: CAIHLPGNSPLHF

abundance: NA
d_gene: NA
v_gene: TRBV2
j_gene: TRBJ2-3
CDR3nt: TGTGCCAGCAGTGTTGGGGCAGGGGGCACAGATACGCAGTATTTT
CDR3aa: CASSVGAGGTDTQYF

abundance: NA
d_gene: TRBD1
v_gene: TRBV7-2
j_gene: TRBJ1-5
CDR3nt: TGTGCCAGCAGCCGGGACAGCTACAATCAGCCCCAGCATTTT
CDR3aa: CASSRDSYNQPQHF

abundance: NA
d_gene: NA
v_gene: TRBV5-1
j_gene: TRBJ2-7
CDR3nt: TGCGCCAGCAGCTTCCTTGGAGTAACGGCGGGGGAGCAGTACTTC
CDR3aa: CASSFLGVTAGEQYF

abundance: NA
d_gene: NA
v_gene: TRBV27
j_gene: TRBJ2-7
CDR3nt: TGTGCCAGCAGTTCCACTAGCTCACCGAGCTCCTACGAGCAGTACTTC
CDR3aa: CASSSTSSPSSYEQYF

abundance: NA
d_gene: NA
v_gene: TRBV6-2/TRBV6-3
j_gene: TRBJ1-5
CDR3nt: TGTGCCAGCAGTGGGGGGGGTCAGCCCCAGCATTTT
CDR3aa: CASSGGGQPQHF

abundance: NA
d_gene: NA
v_gene: TRBV28
j_gene: TRBJ2-1
CDR3nt: TGTGCCAGCAGATCAGGGATTCTTGAGCAGTTCTTC
CDR3aa: CASRSGILEQFF

abundance: few
d_gene: TRBD2
v_gene: TRBV29-1
j_gene: TRBJ2-1
CDR3nt: TGCAGCGTTAAGACTAGCGGGGGGGATGAGCAGTTCTTC
CDR3aa: CSVKTSGGDEQFF

abundance: NA
d_gene: TRBD1
v_gene: TRBV7-2
j_gene: TRBJ1-5
CDR3nt: TGTGCCAGCAGCTTGAAAGGGACAGGGGGGGCAAATCAGCCCCAGCATTTT
CDR3aa: CASSLKGTGGANQPQHF

abundance: once
d_gene: NA
v_gene: TRBV19
j_gene: TRBJ2-1
CDR3nt: TGTGCCAGTAGTCAACTAGTCAATGAGCAGTTCTTC
CDR3aa: CASSQLVNEQFF

abundance: once
d_gene: NA
v_gene: TRBV7-2
j_gene: TRBJ1-5
CDR3nt: TGTGCCAGCAGCCCCGAGGGGGGGGCGGGACAGCCCCAGCATTTT
CDR3aa: CASSPEGGAGQPQHF

abundance: NA
d_gene: TRBD2
v_gene: TRBV27
j_gene: TRBJ2-7
CDR3nt: TGTGCCAGCACACTAGCGGGTAGCCACGAGCAGTACTTC
CDR3aa: CASTLAGSHEQYF

abundance: NA
d_gene: TRBD2
v_gene: TRBV27
j_gene: TRBJ2-5
CDR3nt: TGTGCCAGCAGCCAGGGACTAGCGGGACAAGAGACCCAGTACTTC
CDR3aa: CASSQGLAGQETQYF

abundance: NA
d_gene: NA
v_gene: TRBV10-3
j_gene: TRBJ2-7
CDR3nt: TGTGCCATCACAACGAGCGTAGACTACGAGCAGTACTTC
CDR3aa: CAITTSVDYEQYF

abundance: NA
d_gene: TRBD1
v_gene: TRBV2
j_gene: TRBJ2-1
CDR3nt: TGTGCCAGCAGTGTAAGGACAGGGGGGGTGAATGAGCAGTTCTTC
CDR3aa: CASSVRTGGVNEQFF

abundance: NA
d_gene: NA
v_gene: TRBV9
j_gene: TRBJ1-6
CDR3nt: TGTGCCAGCAGCGTAGATGGGGCAGGGAGGACCTATAATTCACCCCTCCACTTT
CDR3aa: CASSVDGAGRTYNSPLHF

abundance: NA
d_gene: NA
v_gene: TRBV7-4
j_gene: TRBJ2-7
CDR3nt: TGTGCCAGCAGCTCGGCCGGGTTCAGGGGTGGAACCTACGAGCAGTACTTC
CDR3aa: CASSSAGFRGGTYEQYF

abundance: NA
d_gene: TRBD1
v_gene: TRBV28
j_gene: TRBJ1-3
CDR3nt: TGTGCCAGCAGTTTGGGACAGGCCCTCTCTGGAAACACCATATATTTT
CDR3aa: CASSLGQALSGNTIYF

abundance: NA
d_gene: TRBD1
v_gene: TRBV5-4
j_gene: TRBJ1-4
CDR3nt: TGTGCCAGCAGCTTGAGGGGGCCCAATGAAAAACTGTTTTTT
CDR3aa: CASSLRGPNEKLFF

abundance: NA
d_gene: NA
v_gene: TRBV10-3
j_gene: TRBJ1-1
CDR3nt: TGTGCCACCGCCGATGGCAGGGAGAACACTGAAGCTTTCTTT
CDR3aa: CATADGRENTEAFF

abundance: NA
d_gene: TRBD2
v_gene: TRBV6-5
j_gene: TRBJ2-7
CDR3nt: TGTGCCAGCAGGCCTAGCGGGAGTGGGTACGAGCAGTACTTC
CDR3aa: CASRPSGSGYEQYF

abundance: once
d_gene: TRBD1
v_gene: TRBV28
j_gene: TRBJ1-6
CDR3nt: TGTGCCAGCAGTGCCATTGAGGGGGCAACCTATAATTCACCCCTCCACTTT
CDR3aa: CASSAIEGATYNSPLHF

abundance: NA
d_gene: NA
v_gene: TRBV5-5
j_gene: TRBJ1-6
CDR3nt: TGTGCCAGCAGCTTGGCCCCAGGGAATTCACCCCTCCACTTT
CDR3aa: CASSLAPGNSPLHF

abundance: once
d_gene: NA
v_gene: TRBV29-1
j_gene: TRBJ2-7
CDR3nt: TGCAGCGTTTCCAAGGGCGCAGGGGAAGGCGGGAGCTCCTACGAGCAGTACTTC
CDR3aa: CSVSKGAGEGGSSYEQYF

abundance: once
d_gene: NA
v_gene: TRBV19
j_gene: TRBJ2-3
CDR3nt: TGTGCCAGTAGTATAGGAGAGCGATATAGCACAGATACGCAGTATTTT
CDR3aa: CASSIGERYSTDTQYF

abundance: NA
d_gene: TRBD1
v_gene: TRBV27
j_gene: TRBJ1-1
CDR3nt: TGTGCCAGCCGGACAGGGTCCATTTTGAACACTGAAGCTTTCTTT
CDR3aa: CASRTGSILNTEAFF

abundance: NA
d_gene: TRBD1
v_gene: TRBV5-1
j_gene: TRBJ2-6
CDR3nt: TGCGCCAGCAGCGCCCGGACAGGAATCTCTGGGGCCAACGTCCTGACTTTC
CDR3aa: CASSARTGISGANVLTF

abundance: NA
d_gene: NA
v_gene: TRBV30
j_gene: TRBJ1-6
CDR3nt: TGTGCCTGGAGCACGGACAGCTTAATGGGTTCCTATAATTCACCCCTCCACTTT
CDR3aa: CAWSTDSLMGSYNSPLHF

abundance: NA
d_gene: TRBD1
v_gene: TRBV5-1
j_gene: TRBJ1-2
CDR3nt: TGCGCCAGCAGCTTAAGGACAGGGGGAATGGGTGGCTACACCTTC
CDR3aa: CASSLRTGGMGGYTF

abundance: NA
d_gene: NA
v_gene: TRBV5-6
j_gene: TRBJ1-2
CDR3nt: TGTGCCAGCAGCTTGGTTGCGGTCGACTATGGCTACACCTTC
CDR3aa: CASSLVAVDYGYTF